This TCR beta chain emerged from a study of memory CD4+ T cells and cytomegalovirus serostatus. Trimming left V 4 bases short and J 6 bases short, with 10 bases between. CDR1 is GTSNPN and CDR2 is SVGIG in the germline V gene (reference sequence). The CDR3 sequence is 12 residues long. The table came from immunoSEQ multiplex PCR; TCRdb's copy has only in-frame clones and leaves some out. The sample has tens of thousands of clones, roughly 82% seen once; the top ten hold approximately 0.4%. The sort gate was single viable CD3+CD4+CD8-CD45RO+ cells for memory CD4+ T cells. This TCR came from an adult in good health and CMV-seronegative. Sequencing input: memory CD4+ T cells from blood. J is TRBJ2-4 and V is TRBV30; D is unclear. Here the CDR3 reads CAWKLDGNIQYF. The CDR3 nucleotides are TGTGCCTGGAAGTTGGACGGAAACATTCAGTACTTC.